A single sample is the source of the 12 T cell receptor beta chains below, sequenced in a study of cytomegalovirus exposure and HLA in healthy donors. Use of 60 Vbeta and 13 Jbeta primers characterized the PCR. The table came from immunoSEQ multiplex PCR; TCRdb's copy has only in-frame clones and leaves some out. The sample has 130,000 or so clones; about 61% are singletons. Source material: PBMCs. The receptors here all came from a woman aged 40 to 50 in good health and CMV-seronegative.

This clone has only a few counts. The chain links TRBV18 to TRBJ2-3; 8 nucleotides agree with TRBD1. Germline V lookup: CDR1 KGHSH, CDR2 LQKENI. The CDR3 has 15 amino acids. V lost 5 bases to trimming and J lost 0 bases; unmatched junction nucleotides: 4. CDR3 nucleotides: TGTGCCAGCTCATCTAGGACAGGGAGCACAGATACGCAGTATTTT. It yields the protein CASSSRTGSTDTQYF.

This clone has a handful of counts. The rearrangement links TRBV6-1 to TRBJ1-1; 7 nucleotides agree with TRBD1. V lost 6 bases, J lost 4 bases, and 11 bases stayed unmatched. Germline V gene data show CDR1 as MNHNS and CDR2 as SASEGT. This CDR3 comprises 15 residues. In DNA form, the CDR3 reads TGTGCCAGCAGGGAACAGGGGTCATCTTCCACTGAAGCTTTCTTT. This codes for CASREQGSSSTEAFF.

The chain has TRBV6-1 and TRBJ2-6; D might be TRBD1 (5 bases). Trimming took off 4 bases at V and 1 base at J, with 5 bases between the two ends. This CDR3 is 14 amino acids long. Germline assignment: CDR1 MNHNS and CDR2 SASEGT. The CDR3 is CASSGQSGANVLTF. The CDR3, as DNA: TGTGCCAGCAGTGGACAGTCTGGGGCCAACGTCCTGACTTTC.

The V call is TRBV30, the J call TRBJ2-1, with TRBD1 matching 12 bases. The CDR3 loop spans 19 amino acids. Germline lookup yields CDR1 GTSNPN and CDR2 SVGIG (reference sequence). V shed 4 bases and J 2 bases; nucleotides not matched to a gene: 15. CDR3 in DNA: TGTGCCTGGACTCAGAAAGGGACAGGGGGCCCCGTCCCCTACAATGAGCAGTTCTTC. This gives the protein CAWTQKGTGGPVPYNEQFF.

Turning to this clone: The same CDR3 can be traced to other DNA sequences in this sample. The J gene is TRBJ2-1, the V gene TRBV7-6, with 11 bases matching TRBD2. CDR1 is SGHVS, CDR2 FNYEAQ, per germline. V lost 5 bases, J lost 4 bases, and 7 bases stayed unmatched. This CDR3 spans 16 amino acids. The CDR3 here is CASSPLAGGPYNEQFF. The CDR3 DNA is TGTGCCAGCAGCCCGCTAGCGGGGGGTCCATACAATGAGCAGTTCTTC.

The CDR3 nucleotides read TGTGCCAGTAGCCCCTCGGGACTGTTAAATGAGCAGTTCTTC. Residues: CASSPSGLLNEQFF. The V and J genes are TRBV19 and TRBJ2-1; D perhaps matches TRBD2 (6 bases). The CDR3 extends over 14 amino acids. CDR1 LNHDA and CDR2 SQIVND come from the germline V gene (reference sequence). Trimming took 6 bases from V and 7 from J, leaving 16 bases between them.

This clone appeared a few times. This sequence joins TRBV5-1 and TRBJ1-3; 10 bases align to TRBD1. Trimming cost V 1 base and J 14 bases; bases outside gene matches: 6. Germline V gene data show CDR1 as SGHRS and CDR2 as YFSETQ. CDR3 length: 13 residues. Here the CDR3 reads CASSLWGQGFLYF. For the CDR3, the DNA is TGCGCCAGCAGCTTGTGGGGACAGGGGTTTTTATATTTT.

In its sample, this clone was seen once. The chain couples TRBV4-3 to TRBJ1-1, with 8 positions matching TRBD1. Germline-derived CDR1 and CDR2 are LGHNA and YSLEER. The CDR3 sequence is 15 residues long. Trimming removed 0 bases from V and 7 bases from J; junction bases left unmatched: 7. The CDR3: CASSQDGRGPLEAFF. The CDR3 DNA sequence: TGCGCCAGCAGCCAAGACGGCAGGGGGCCTCTTGAAGCTTTCTTT.

The gene calls are TRBV19 and TRBJ1-2; TRBD1 aligns across 12 bases. The V gene end was trimmed by 6 bases and the J gene end by 6 bases; junction bases not matched to a gene: 8. Germline V gene data show CDR1 as LNHDA and CDR2 as SQIVND (reference sequence). The CDR3 extends over 15 amino acids. CDR3 region: CASSRDRGPGDGYTF. The CDR3 region has the DNA TGTGCCAGTAGCCGGGACAGGGGGCCTGGGGATGGCTACACCTTC.

The chain joins TRBV30 to TRBJ1-4; 11 bases are a match to TRBD1. Germline CDR1 is GTSNPN and CDR2 is SVGIG (reference sequence). Losses at the gene ends were 1 base for V and 3 bases for J; bases not matched to a gene: 7. The CDR3 spans 17 residues. The CDR3 region is CAWSGTGGVRANEKLFF. CDR3 coding DNA: TGTGCCTGGAGTGGGACAGGGGGCGTAAGGGCTAATGAAAAACTGTTTTTT. Full variable domain (outside the CDR3, taken from reference TRBV30 and TRBJ1-4): SQTIHQWPATLVQPVGSPLSLECTVEGTSNPNLYWYRQAAGRGLQLLFYSVGIGQISSEVPQNLSASRPQDRQFILSSKKLLLSDSGFYLCAWSGTGGVRANEKLFFGSGTQLSVL.

Notes on this clone: A junction boundary mismatches the germline segment, possibly from a read error. The rearrangement uses TRBV2 and TRBJ1-2; D may be TRBD1 (5 bases). CDR3 length: 15 amino acids. CDR1 SNHLY and CDR2 FYNNEI come from the germline V gene. The CDR3 sequence is CASSEGGREGYGYIF. CDR3 coding DNA: TGTGCCAGCAGTGAAGGAGGCAGGGAGGGCTATGGCTACATCTTC.

This clone was observed a handful of times. This chain joins TRBV7-2 and TRBJ2-5; 9 nucleotides match TRBD2. Germline assignment: CDR1 SGHTA and CDR2 FQGNSA. The V segment lost 3 bases and the J segment 3 bases; nucleotides outside the gene matches: 5. CDR3 length equals 15 residues. The CDR3 loop reads CASSFGASGEETQYF. The CDR3 coding sequence is TGTGCCAGCAGCTTTGGGGCTAGCGGGGAAGAGACCCAGTACTTC.